The next 6 T cell receptor beta chains were all read from a single sample in a study of chemoradiotherapy in HPV16-positive cancers. Some clones are missing from TCRdb's copy, which holds only in-frame ones; the method was immunoSEQ multiplex PCR. The sample has 40,000 to 65,000 clones; 90% are singletons. The sequences come from blood, collected from a patient who underwent chemoradiotherapy. The receptors come from a human donor with HPV-associated anogenital cancer.

The count of this clone is one. CDR3 sequence reads: CASTTTGAYEKLFF. CDR3 sequence (DNA): TGTGCCAGCACTACGACAGGGGCGTATGAAAAACTGTTTTTT. V is TRBV2 and J is TRBJ1-4; 8 nucleotides align to TRBD1. Germline trimming cut 7 bases from V and 6 bases from J; bases unmatched to any gene: 7. Germline assignment: CDR1 SNHLY and CDR2 FYNNEI. The length of the CDR3 is 14 residues.

Comment on this clone: The junction departs from germline at one end; a sequencing error may be responsible. The genes are TRBV6-6 and TRBJ2-1; no clear D. CDR1 is MNHNY and CDR2 is SVGAGI in the germline V gene (reference sequence). CDR3 length equals 12 residues. CDR3 bases: TGTGCCAGCAGTTACTCCTCGGGTGTAAAGATCTTC. Protein product: CASSYSSGVKIF.

The chain uses TRBV4-2 and TRBJ1-1; D might be TRBD1 (5 bases). Germline CDR1 is LGHNA and CDR2 is YNFKEQ. V was clipped by 0 bases and J by 0 bases, with 11 bases between them. CDR3 length: 16 residues. The CDR3 spells CASSQDAGSMNTEAFF. The DNA of the CDR3 is TGTGCCAGCAGCCAAGATGCAGGGAGCATGAACACTGAAGCTTTCTTT.

The chain joins TRBV19 to TRBJ1-5; a possible D gene is TRBD1 (6 bases). The CDR3 has 14 amino acids. The ends were cut back, 6 bases at V and 4 bases at J, with 13 bases in the middle. Per germline, CDR1 LNHDA and CDR2 SQIVND (reference sequence). The CDR3 DNA is TGTGCCAGTAGCGAGGGGGATTCGAATCAGCCCCAGCATTTT. It encodes CASSEGDSNQPQHF.

This chain links TRBV6-1 with TRBJ2-2; D remains ambiguous. Looked up from germline, CDR1 is MNHNS and CDR2 is SASEGT. V lost 5 bases, J lost 4 bases, and 11 bases lay in between. The CDR3 has 14 residues. The CDR3 bases are TGTGCCAGCAGTCACGAGCCAGTCACCGGGGAGCTGTTTTTT. Protein sequence: CASSHEPVTGELFF.

V usage is TRBV20-1 and J usage is TRBJ2-7, with TRBD2 matching 7 bases. CDR1 and CDR2 from the germline V gene are DFQATT and SNEGSKA (reference sequence). V trimming: 6 bases; J trimming: 3 bases; junction bases outside the gene matches: 2. CDR3 length: 11 amino acids. As DNA, the CDR3 is TGCAGTGCAAGGGACTACTACGAGCAGTACTTC. Protein product: CSARDYYEQYF.